One and the same sample provided the 12 T cell receptor beta chains below, sequenced in a study of T cell responses to AZD1222 COVID-19 vaccine. Measured with immunoSEQ multiplex PCR; TCRdb has only the in-frame clones, and not every one. The top ten hold about 2.1% of the sample, which has some 190,000 clones, around nine tenths seen once. Sequencing used peripheral blood, obtained 28 days after the second AZD1222 dose. The receptors shown here come from an adult who received the AZD1222 COVID-19 vaccine.

The rearrangement joins TRBV13 to TRBJ2-3; 9 bases line up with TRBD1. The CDR3 is 17 amino acids. J gave up 1 base and V 4 bases, and 9 bases lay outside the gene matches. CDR1 and CDR2 from the germline V gene are PRHDT and FYEKMQ (reference sequence). CDR3: CASSWGQGLGGTDTQYF. For the CDR3, the DNA is TGTGCCAGCAGCTGGGGACAGGGCTTAGGGGGCACAGATACGCAGTATTTT.

The chain employs TRBV4-1 and TRBJ2-7, with 9 positions matching TRBD2. J lost 0 bases, V lost 0 bases, and 6 bases had no gene match. CDR1 is MGHRA and CDR2 is YSYEKL in the germline V gene. The CDR3 extends over 17 amino acids. CDR3 in amino acids: CASSQDSSSGVSYEQYF. CDR3 nucleotide sequence: TGCGCCAGCAGCCAAGATTCGTCTAGCGGGGTCTCCTACGAGCAGTACTTC.

The rearrangement uses TRBV30 and TRBJ1-6; D call uncertain. Germline CDR1 is GTSNPN and CDR2 is SVGIG (reference sequence). Trimming stripped 4 bases from V and 0 bases from J, with 10 bases between. There are 15 residues in the CDR3. CDR3 coding DNA: TGTGCCTGGAACCCGGACGTCTCCTATAATTCACCCCTCCACTTT. This codes for CAWNPDVSYNSPLHF. The whole variable domain, filled in from reference TRBV30 and TRBJ1-6, reads SQTIHQWPATLVQPVGSPLSLECTVEGTSNPNLYWYRQAAGRGLQLLFYSVGIGQISSEVPQNLSASRPQDRQFILSSKKLLLSDSGFYLCAWNPDVSYNSPLHFGNGTRLTVT.

This chain uses TRBV27 with TRBJ2-7; 7 bases match TRBD1. Germline assignment: CDR1 MNHEY and CDR2 SMNVEV (reference sequence). The CDR3 has 12 residues. After removal of 5 bases from V and 3 bases from J, the junction contained 1 base not matched to a gene. In DNA form, the CDR3 reads TGTGCCAGCAGTCGACAGGGCTACGAGCAGTACTTC. Protein: CASSRQGYEQYF.

The chain joins TRBV11-3 to TRBJ2-5; D perhaps matches TRBD1 (5 bases). The length of the CDR3 is 13 residues. CDR1 is SGHNT and CDR2 is YENEEA in the germline V gene. Trimming pared 4 bases from V and 4 bases from J, leaving 10 bases between. The CDR3, as DNA: TGTGCCAGCAGCTCAGGGTATCGAGAGACCCAGTACTTC. Amino acids: CASSSGYRETQYF.

This chain joins TRBV10-1 and TRBJ2-1; TRBD2 matches at 16 bases. Germline V gene lookup returns CDR1 WNHNN and CDR2 SYGVQD (reference sequence). This CDR3 region has 18 residues. The V segment lost 5 bases and the J segment 8 bases; nucleotides outside the gene matches: 12. CDR3 protein: CASSTGTSGRVRGYEQFF. The CDR3 nucleotides are TGCGCCAGCAGTACAGGGACTAGCGGGAGGGTTCGGGGGTATGAGCAGTTCTTC.

The gene calls are TRBV30 and TRBJ1-1, with TRBD1 matching 7 bases. CDR1 is GTSNPN, CDR2 SVGIG, per germline (reference sequence). This CDR3 is 13 amino acids long. CDR3 coding DNA: TGTGCAATAAACAGGGGACTGAACACTGAAGCTTTCTTT. The encoded protein is CAINRGLNTEAFF.

This chain uses TRBV27 with TRBJ1-5, with TRBD1 matching 7 bases. Trimming cost V 3 bases and J 1 base; bases outside gene matches: 12. CDR1 is MNHEY, CDR2 SMNVEV, per germline (reference sequence). The CDR3 contains 18 residues. The CDR3, as DNA: TGTGCCAGCAGTTTGTTCCCGGGGCCAGGGGGAAGCAATCAGCCCCAGCATTTT. This encodes CASSLFPGPGGSNQPQHF.

The rearrangement joins TRBV6-5 to TRBJ2-3, with TRBD1 matching over 9 bases. Trimming cost V 9 bases and J 6 bases; bases outside gene matches: 13. The germline gives CDR1 MNHEY, CDR2 SVGAGI. The CDR3 is 15 residues long. CDR3 DNA: TGTGCCAGTAGTACAGGGGGCGCCCTGGGGGATACGCAGTATTTT. Its protein is CASSTGGALGDTQYF.

The genes are TRBV11-2 and TRBJ2-7, with D maybe TRBD2 (6 bases). From germline, CDR1 is SGHAT and CDR2 FQNNGV. Deletions cut 6 bases from V and 4 bases from J, with 16 bases between. The CDR3 runs 14 residues. In DNA, the CDR3 is TGTGCCAGCAGTCCTAGTCGGGGGAGGTACGAGCAGTACTTC. It encodes CASSPSRGRYEQYF.

J is TRBJ2-6 and V is TRBV27; no clear D. Germline V CDR1 and CDR2: MNHEY, SMNVEV (reference sequence). This CDR3 comprises 14 residues. Trimming took off 5 bases at V and 2 bases at J, with 7 bases between the two ends. The CDR3 sequence: CASSPRAGANVLTF. DNA for the CDR3: TGTGCCAGCAGTCCCCGCGCTGGGGCCAACGTCCTGACTTTC.

The rearrangement links TRBV10-3 to TRBJ1-6, with D possibly TRBD1 on 6 matching bases. Germline V CDR1 and CDR2: ENHRY, SYGVKD. Trimming cost V 5 bases and J 4 bases, with 15 bases left between them. This CDR3 contains 16 residues. CDR3 sequence: CAISRTDSDYNSPLHF. The CDR3 bases are TGTGCCATCAGTAGGACAGATTCCGATTATAATTCACCCCTCCACTTT.